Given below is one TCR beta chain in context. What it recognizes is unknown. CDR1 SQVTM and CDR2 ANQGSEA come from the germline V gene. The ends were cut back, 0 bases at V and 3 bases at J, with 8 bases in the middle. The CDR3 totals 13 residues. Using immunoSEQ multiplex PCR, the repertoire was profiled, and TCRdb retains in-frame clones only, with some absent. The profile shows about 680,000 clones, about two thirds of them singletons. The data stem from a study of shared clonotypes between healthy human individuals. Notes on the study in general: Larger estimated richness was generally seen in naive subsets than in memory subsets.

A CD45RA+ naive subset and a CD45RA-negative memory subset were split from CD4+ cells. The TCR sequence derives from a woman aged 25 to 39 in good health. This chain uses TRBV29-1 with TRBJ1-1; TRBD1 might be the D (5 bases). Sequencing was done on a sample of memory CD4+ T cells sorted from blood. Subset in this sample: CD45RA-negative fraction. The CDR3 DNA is TGCAGCGTTGAAGAACAGGCACACACTGAAGCTTTCTTT. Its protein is CSVEEQAHTEAFF.